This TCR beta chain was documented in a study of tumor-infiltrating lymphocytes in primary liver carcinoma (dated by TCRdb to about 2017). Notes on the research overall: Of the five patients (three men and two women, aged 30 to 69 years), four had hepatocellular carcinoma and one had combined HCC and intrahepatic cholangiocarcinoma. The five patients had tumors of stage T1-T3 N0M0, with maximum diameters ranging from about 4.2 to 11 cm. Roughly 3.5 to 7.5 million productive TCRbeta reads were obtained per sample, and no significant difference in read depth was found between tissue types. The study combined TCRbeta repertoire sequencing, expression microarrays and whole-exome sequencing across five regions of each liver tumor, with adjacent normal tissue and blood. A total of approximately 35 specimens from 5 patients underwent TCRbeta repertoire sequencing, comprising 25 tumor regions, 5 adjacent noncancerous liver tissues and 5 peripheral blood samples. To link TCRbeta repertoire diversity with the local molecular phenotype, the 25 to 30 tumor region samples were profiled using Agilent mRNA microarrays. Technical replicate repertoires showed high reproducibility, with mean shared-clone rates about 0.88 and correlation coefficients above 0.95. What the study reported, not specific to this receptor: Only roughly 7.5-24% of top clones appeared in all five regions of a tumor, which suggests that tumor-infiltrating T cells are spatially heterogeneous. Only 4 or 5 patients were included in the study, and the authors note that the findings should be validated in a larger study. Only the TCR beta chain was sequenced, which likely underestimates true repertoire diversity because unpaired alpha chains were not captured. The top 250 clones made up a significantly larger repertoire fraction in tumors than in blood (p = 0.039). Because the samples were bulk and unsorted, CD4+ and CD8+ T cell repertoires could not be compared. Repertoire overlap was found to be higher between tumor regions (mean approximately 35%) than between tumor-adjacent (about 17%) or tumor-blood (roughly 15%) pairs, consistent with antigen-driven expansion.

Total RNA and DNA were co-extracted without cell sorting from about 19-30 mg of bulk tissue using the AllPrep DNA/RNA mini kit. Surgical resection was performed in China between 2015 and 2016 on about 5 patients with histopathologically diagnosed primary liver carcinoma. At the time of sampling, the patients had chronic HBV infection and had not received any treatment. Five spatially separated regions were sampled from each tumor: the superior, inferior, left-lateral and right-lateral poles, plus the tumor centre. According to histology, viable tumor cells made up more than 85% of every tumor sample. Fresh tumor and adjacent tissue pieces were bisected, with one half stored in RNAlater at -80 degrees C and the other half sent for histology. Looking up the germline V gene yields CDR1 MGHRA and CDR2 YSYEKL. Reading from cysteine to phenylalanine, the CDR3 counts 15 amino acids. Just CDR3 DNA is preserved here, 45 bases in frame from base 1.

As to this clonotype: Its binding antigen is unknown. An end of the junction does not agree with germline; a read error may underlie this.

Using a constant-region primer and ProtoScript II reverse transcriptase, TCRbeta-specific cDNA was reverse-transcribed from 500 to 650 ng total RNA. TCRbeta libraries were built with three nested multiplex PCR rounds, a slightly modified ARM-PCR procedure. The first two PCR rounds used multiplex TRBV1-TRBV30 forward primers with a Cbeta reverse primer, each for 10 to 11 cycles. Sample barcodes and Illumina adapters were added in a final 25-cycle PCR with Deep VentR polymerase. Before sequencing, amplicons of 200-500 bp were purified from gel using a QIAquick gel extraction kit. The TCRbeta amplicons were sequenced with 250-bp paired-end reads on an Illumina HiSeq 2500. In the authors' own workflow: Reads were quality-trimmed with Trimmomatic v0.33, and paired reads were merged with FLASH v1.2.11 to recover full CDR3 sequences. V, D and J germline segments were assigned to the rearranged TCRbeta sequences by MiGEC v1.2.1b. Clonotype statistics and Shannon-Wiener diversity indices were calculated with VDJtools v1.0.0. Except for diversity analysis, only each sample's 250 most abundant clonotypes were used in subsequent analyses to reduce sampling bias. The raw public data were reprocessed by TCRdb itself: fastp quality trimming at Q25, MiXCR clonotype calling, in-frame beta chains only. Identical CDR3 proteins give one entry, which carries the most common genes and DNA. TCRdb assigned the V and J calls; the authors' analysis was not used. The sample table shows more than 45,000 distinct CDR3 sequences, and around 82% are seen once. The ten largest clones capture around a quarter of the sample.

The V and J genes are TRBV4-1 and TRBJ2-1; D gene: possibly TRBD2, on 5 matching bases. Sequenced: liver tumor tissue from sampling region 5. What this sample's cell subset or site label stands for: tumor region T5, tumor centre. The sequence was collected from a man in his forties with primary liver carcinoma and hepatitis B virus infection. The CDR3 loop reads CTSSLIPGYGNKKFF. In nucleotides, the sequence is TGCACCAGCAGCCTTATCCCGGGGTATGGCAATAAGAAGTTCTTC.